A selection of T cell receptor beta chains follows, all from one sample in a study of identical twins. TCRdb itself ran the 5' RACE reads through MiXCR, one entry per CDR3 protein. The table has 200,000 to 250,000 distinct CDR3 sequences, roughly 13% seen once. This sample also appeared in a second study, on yellow fever vaccine responses in identical twins.

Sample: memory (CD45RO+) T cells sorted from blood. Receptors originate from a woman under 30 in good health. Both conserved end residues are part of each CDR3. The D gene is left open where the match is weak. Size is stated for part of the rows, as once, few or many counts, or as a class when the clone is expanded.

CDR3 DNA: TGTGCCAGCAGTTTAGCTGGGAGGATTGCAGAGACCCAGTACTTC
CDR3 protein: CASSLAGRIAETQYF
clone size: few
CDR3 length: 15
J gene: TRBJ2-5
V gene: TRBV12-3/TRBV12-4
D gene: .

CDR3 DNA: TGTGCCAGCAGTTTAGGAGGGCCGGGCGAGCAGTACTTC
CDR3 protein: CASSLGGPGEQYF
clone size: many
CDR3 length: 13
J gene: TRBJ2-7
V gene: TRBV12-3/TRBV12-4
D gene: .

CDR3 DNA: TGTGCCAGCAGCCCCCCGGGGGGCCGGAACTACGAGCAGTACTTC
CDR3 protein: CASSPPGGRNYEQYF
clone size: .
CDR3 length: 15
J gene: TRBJ2-7
V gene: TRBV7-2
D gene: .

CDR3 DNA: TGCAGTGCAAAGCCGGGACTGAAAGAGACCCAGTACTTC
CDR3 protein: CSAKPGLKETQYF
clone size: many
CDR3 length: 13
J gene: TRBJ2-5
V gene: TRBV20-1
D gene: .

CDR3 DNA: TGCAGTGCTAGGGGGCGACTAGAAGTCGACGAGCAGTACTTC
CDR3 protein: CSARGRLEVDEQYF
clone size: .
CDR3 length: 14
J gene: TRBJ2-7
V gene: TRBV20-1
D gene: .

CDR3 DNA: TGCAGTGCTAGTAGGCAGGGGAAGGAGCTGTTTTTT
CDR3 protein: CSASRQGKELFF
clone size: .
CDR3 length: 12
J gene: TRBJ2-2
V gene: TRBV20-1
D gene: .

CDR3 DNA: TGTGCAGAGGGCCTAGGAACCTTTGGGGCCAACGTCCTGACTTTC
CDR3 protein: CAEGLGTFGANVLTF
clone size: few
CDR3 length: 15
J gene: TRBJ2-6
V gene: TRBV7-9
D gene: .

CDR3 DNA: TGTGCCAGCAGCGTTTCCGGGACCGAGGAAAAACTGTTTTTT
CDR3 protein: CASSVSGTEEKLFF
clone size: few
CDR3 length: 14
J gene: TRBJ1-4
V gene: TRBV9
D gene: .

CDR3 DNA: TGTGCCAGCAGCTTATTCCAAGATCAAGAGACCCAGTACTTC
CDR3 protein: CASSLFQDQETQYF
clone size: .
CDR3 length: 14
J gene: TRBJ2-5
V gene: TRBV7-9
D gene: .

CDR3 DNA: TGCGCCAGCAGCCAAGAAGGGGGCTATGGGGCCAACGTCCTGACTTTC
CDR3 protein: CASSQEGGYGANVLTF
clone size: .
CDR3 length: 16
J gene: TRBJ2-6
V gene: TRBV4-3
D gene: TRBD1

CDR3 DNA: TGTGCCAGCAGCCAAGCTTCCGGATACAATGAGCAGTTCTTC
CDR3 protein: CASSQASGYNEQFF
clone size: .
CDR3 length: 14
J gene: TRBJ2-1
V gene: TRBV3-1
D gene: .

CDR3 DNA: TGTGCCAGCAGCCCACTAGCGGGGGTCTACGAGCAGTACTTC
CDR3 protein: CASSPLAGVYEQYF
clone size: .
CDR3 length: 14
J gene: TRBJ2-7
V gene: TRBV14
D gene: TRBD2

CDR3 DNA: TGTGCCAGCAGTTTCAGCGGGAGAGGGGGGGGAGATACGCAGTATTTT
CDR3 protein: CASSFSGRGGGDTQYF
clone size: .
CDR3 length: 16
J gene: TRBJ2-3
V gene: TRBV12-3/TRBV12-4
D gene: TRBD2

CDR3 DNA: TGTGCCAGCAGCTTCGGGCGGGACCGCGAGCAGTACTTC
CDR3 protein: CASSFGRDREQYF
clone size: .
CDR3 length: 13
J gene: TRBJ2-7
V gene: TRBV7-9
D gene: .

CDR3 DNA: TGTGCCAGCAGCGGGAGTTGGGAGACCCAGTACTTC
CDR3 protein: CASSGSWETQYF
clone size: few
CDR3 length: 12
J gene: TRBJ2-5
V gene: TRBV3-1
D gene: .

CDR3 DNA: TGTGCCAGCAGCCCGAGCGGTGTCGGGGAGCTGTTTTTT
CDR3 protein: CASSPSGVGELFF
clone size: few
CDR3 length: 13
J gene: TRBJ2-2
V gene: TRBV9
D gene: .

CDR3 DNA: TGTGCCAGCAGTACATTTACGGGGGGGACGAATGAGCAGTTCTTC
CDR3 protein: CASSTFTGGTNEQFF
clone size: few
CDR3 length: 15
J gene: TRBJ2-1
V gene: TRBV28
D gene: TRBD2

CDR3 DNA: TGTGCCAGTCTAGCAGGACTAGCGGCGAACACCGGGGAGCTGTTTTTT
CDR3 protein: CASLAGLAANTGELFF
clone size: .
CDR3 length: 16
J gene: TRBJ2-2
V gene: TRBV4-2
D gene: TRBD2

CDR3 DNA: TGTGCCAGCAGCTTTTCTAGCGGGGGGGCGGTGACCGGGGACCTGTTTTTT
CDR3 protein: CASSFSSGGAVTGDLFF
clone size: .
CDR3 length: 17
J gene: TRBJ2-2
V gene: TRBV7-2
D gene: TRBD2

CDR3 DNA: TGTGCCATCAGTGATACCGGGGGCCGGGATACGCAGTATTTT
CDR3 protein: CAISDTGGRDTQYF
clone size: many
CDR3 length: 14
J gene: TRBJ2-3
V gene: TRBV10-3
D gene: .

CDR3 DNA: TGTGCCAGCAGTTGGGACAGGGTGACTGAAGCTTTCTTT
CDR3 protein: CASSWDRVTEAFF
clone size: few
CDR3 length: 13
J gene: TRBJ1-1
V gene: TRBV6-2/TRBV6-3
D gene: TRBD1

CDR3 DNA: TGCAGTGCTCCCCGGCGGGGGGTAAACCACTTTCAAGAGACCCAGTACTTC
CDR3 protein: CSAPRRGVNHFQETQYF
clone size: .
CDR3 length: 17
J gene: TRBJ2-5
V gene: TRBV20-1
D gene: TRBD2

CDR3 DNA: TGTGCCAGCACCAACGGCGGAGGGGGGACCGGGGAGCTGTTTTTT
CDR3 protein: CASTNGGGGTGELFF
clone size: .
CDR3 length: 15
J gene: TRBJ2-2
V gene: TRBV4-2
D gene: .

CDR3 DNA: TGTGCCAGCAGCTTCATAGCGGGAGGTCCCTACAATGAGCAGTTCTTC
CDR3 protein: CASSFIAGGPYNEQFF
clone size: .
CDR3 length: 16
J gene: TRBJ2-1
V gene: TRBV7-9
D gene: TRBD2

CDR3 DNA: TGTGCCAGCAGCCCACGACAGGGTACCTCCTACGAGCAGTACTTC
CDR3 protein: CASSPRQGTSYEQYF
clone size: many
CDR3 length: 15
J gene: TRBJ2-7
V gene: TRBV7-2
D gene: TRBD1

CDR3 DNA: TGTGCCAGCAGCTTATCGCACACCGGGGAGCTGTTTTTT
CDR3 protein: CASSLSHTGELFF
clone size: few
CDR3 length: 13
J gene: TRBJ2-2
V gene: TRBV7-3
D gene: .

CDR3 DNA: TGCGCCAGCAGCCCATCCGAGCGGGACAGGGGGTCTCAACGGAATCGGTTACAAGAGACCCAGTACTTC
CDR3 protein: CASSPSERDRGSQRNRLQETQYF
clone size: few
CDR3 length: 23
J gene: TRBJ2-5
V gene: TRBV4-1
D gene: TRBD1

CDR3 DNA: TGTGCCATCAGTGTACAGGGGGCAGTCACAGATACGCAGTATTTT
CDR3 protein: CAISVQGAVTDTQYF
clone size: many
CDR3 length: 15
J gene: TRBJ2-3
V gene: TRBV10-3
D gene: TRBD1

CDR3 DNA: TGCAGCGTTGACCCCAGGACAGGGGGAGGGTCCCAGTACTTC
CDR3 protein: CSVDPRTGGGSQYF
clone size: .
CDR3 length: 14
J gene: TRBJ2-5
V gene: TRBV29-1
D gene: TRBD1

CDR3 DNA: TGCAGCGTTGAAGGTCCTAGCGGGAGCATCGACGAGCAGTACTTC
CDR3 protein: CSVEGPSGSIDEQYF
clone size: many
CDR3 length: 15
J gene: TRBJ2-7
V gene: TRBV29-1
D gene: TRBD2

CDR3 DNA: TGCAGTGCTCCTTACAATGAGCAGTTCTTC
CDR3 protein: CSAPYNEQFF
clone size: many
CDR3 length: 10
J gene: TRBJ2-1
V gene: TRBV20-1
D gene: .

CDR3 DNA: TGTGCCAGCAGTGGACACAAGAATAATCAGCCCCAGCATTTT
CDR3 protein: CASSGHKNNQPQHF
clone size: many
CDR3 length: 14
J gene: TRBJ1-5
V gene: TRBV12-3/TRBV12-4
D gene: .

CDR3 DNA: TGCGCCAGCAGCCGACAGGTGTGGGTTAATGAAAAACTGTTTTTT
CDR3 protein: CASSRQVWVNEKLFF
clone size: many
CDR3 length: 15
J gene: TRBJ1-4
V gene: TRBV4-3
D gene: .

CDR3 DNA: TGCGCCAGCGGCGGGGAGACCCAGTACTTC
CDR3 protein: CASGGETQYF
clone size: many
CDR3 length: 10
J gene: TRBJ2-5
V gene: TRBV5-1
D gene: .

CDR3 DNA: TGTGCCACCAGCAGAGCCCGCTTCAGGGGCCGGACCTACAATGAGCAGTTCTTC
CDR3 protein: CATSRARFRGRTYNEQFF
clone size: many
CDR3 length: 18
J gene: TRBJ2-1
V gene: TRBV15
D gene: .

CDR3 DNA: TGTGCCAGCAAACCGCCGGGATCTCCGGGGTACGAGCAGTACTTC
CDR3 protein: CASKPPGSPGYEQYF
clone size: .
CDR3 length: 15
J gene: TRBJ2-7
V gene: TRBV6-2/TRBV6-3
D gene: .

CDR3 DNA: TGCAGTGCTAGAGATCTGGAACTATCCTACAATGAGCAGTTCTTC
CDR3 protein: CSARDLELSYNEQFF
clone size: few
CDR3 length: 15
J gene: TRBJ2-1
V gene: TRBV20-1
D gene: .

CDR3 DNA: TGTGCCAGCAGCCCGCGACAGCCGAACACCGGGGAGCTGTTTTTT
CDR3 protein: CASSPRQPNTGELFF
clone size: .
CDR3 length: 15
J gene: TRBJ2-2
V gene: TRBV7-9
D gene: .

CDR3 DNA: TGTGCCATCAGTCCGACAGGCCTGAGCCAGGTGTCGAACTTC
CDR3 protein: CAISPTGLSQVSNF
clone size: many
CDR3 length: 14
J gene: TRBJ2-7
V gene: TRBV10-3
D gene: .